The source of this T cell receptor (beta chain) is a study of blood T cell repertoires in COVID-19. Whole-study context: Acute and convalescent COVID-19 samples came from the United States, Italy and Spain.

The length of the CDR3 is 15 residues. Germline V lookup: CDR1 MNHEY, CDR2 SVGAGI. Unmatched junction bases numbered 8, after V lost 4 bases and J lost 3 bases. Per the original methods: Nucleated cell number was recorded as an estimate derived from reference gene primer amplification. Profiling relied on immunoSEQ multiplex PCR, and the TCRdb table lists in-frame clones only, not all of them. V, J and clone size reflect that table, while D and trimming were determined from the DNA. In the table there are under 250,000 clones, under 90% of which are singletons. The receptor was derived from a man between 60 and 75 years old who had recovered from COVID-19. The chain combines TRBV6-5 with TRBJ1-2, with TRBD1 identical over 7 bases. Specimen: peripheral blood. CDR3: CASSSTTGLHYGYTF. The CDR3 nucleotides are TGTGCCAGCAGTTCAACGACAGGGCTTCACTATGGCTACACCTTC.